This section outlines one T cell receptor beta chain sequence together with its context. These data are taken from a study of blood T cell repertoires in COVID-19. Study overall: The United States, Italy and Spain were the sources of the acute and convalescent COVID-19 samples. T cells, B-cell-depleted T cells, or PBMCs provided the cDNA or gDNA that served as material.

V was trimmed by 6 bases and J by 2 bases, leaving 11 bases between them. Germline CDR1 KGHSH, CDR2 LQKENI. This CDR3 has 14 amino acids. In the authors' methods: Reference gene primer amplification yielded estimated nucleated cell counts. Sequencing used immunoSEQ multiplex PCR; TCRdb keeps in-frame clones, though not all of them. That table furnishes V, J and clone size, whereas the DNA furnished D and trimming. The sample has some 78,000 clones; roughly 87% are singletons. The sequence derives from a woman aged 45-60 years in a cohort sampled during active COVID-19. The sequencing sample was made of peripheral blood. The rearrangement links TRBV18 to TRBJ1-5; D is possibly TRBD1 (5 bases). CDR3 nucleotide sequence: TGTGCCAGCTCCATACAGGACCGCAATCAGCCCCAGCATTTT. This codes for CASSIQDRNQPQHF.